The 25 T cell receptor beta chains below all came from one sample that was sequenced in a study of blood T cell repertoires in COVID-19. The assay was immunoSEQ multiplex PCR, and TCRdb's table has in-frame clones only and misses some. The sample includes 95,000 to 110,000 clones, roughly nine tenths of them seen just once. Source material: peripheral blood. These TCRs come from a human donor in a cohort sampled during active COVID-19.

The CDR3 region is CASQRGAGETQYF. DNA for the CDR3: TGCGCCAGCCAACGGGGGGCTGGGGAGACCCAGTACTTC. The rearrangement joins TRBV5-1 to TRBJ2-5; D might be TRBD2 (7 bases). The CDR3 consists of 13 residues. V lost 7 bases, J lost 5 bases, and 15 bases lay in between. Looked up from germline, CDR1 is SGHRS and CDR2 is YFSETQ.

The V gene is TRBV5-4, the J gene TRBJ2-7; a weak D match, TRBD2 (5 bases). The CDR3 has 13 amino acids. Trimming took 0 bases from V and 4 from J, leaving 8 bases between them. Looked up from germline, CDR1 is SGHNT and CDR2 is YYREEE (reference sequence). The CDR3 nucleotides are TGTGCCAGCAGCTTGGTGCCGGGGTACGAGCAGTACTTC. Its translation: CASSLVPGYEQYF.

The V and J genes are TRBV9 and TRBJ2-7; 8 nucleotides agree with TRBD2. Germline V gene sequence: CDR1 SGDLS, CDR2 YYNGEE. V shed 4 bases, J shed 6 bases, and the junction held 15 bases outside the gene matches. This CDR3 is built from 16 residues. The CDR3 DNA sequence: TGTGCCAGCAGCCCGGGAGACGGGAGGGCCTTGGGCGAGCAGTACTTC. It is translated as CASSPGDGRALGEQYF.

The chain combines TRBV2 with TRBJ1-2; TRBD1 matches 7 bases. After removal of 7 bases from V and 6 bases from J, the junction contained 17 bases not matched to a gene. The CDR3 has 16 residues. Germline V CDR1 and CDR2: SNHLY, FYNNEI. Here the CDR3 reads CASTQEEGAAFHGYTF. The CDR3 DNA sequence: TGTGCCAGCACTCAAGAGGAGGGGGCGGCCTTCCATGGCTACACCTTC.

This CDR3 is CASSYLNTEAFF. The CDR3 DNA reads as TGTGCCAGCAGCTATTTGAACACTGAAGCTTTCTTT. This sequence joins TRBV28 and TRBJ1-1; D gene uncertain. Trimming took 6 bases from V and 0 from J, leaving 5 bases between them. Germline CDR1 reads MDHEN; CDR2 reads SYDVKM. The CDR3 length is 12 residues.

The genes are TRBV12-5 and TRBJ2-1; TRBD2 is a possible D gene (5 bases). Trimming stripped 0 bases from V and 6 bases from J, with 18 bases between. This CDR3 has 17 amino acids. CDR1 is LGHNT and CDR2 is FRNRAP in the germline V gene. The CDR3 protein is CASGLVRSGRRSNEQFF. In DNA form, the CDR3 reads TGTGCTAGTGGTTTGGTACGATCCGGAAGGAGGTCCAATGAGCAGTTCTTC.

The rearrangement uses TRBV18 and TRBJ1-1; no reliable D call. Trimming left V 3 bases short and J 4 bases short, with 15 bases between. CDR1 KGHSH and CDR2 LQKENI come from the germline V gene. CDR3 length: 15 amino acids. CDR3 sequence reads: CASSPGAASSTEAFF. The CDR3 region has the DNA TGTGCCAGCTCACCGGGAGCAGCGTCGAGCACTGAAGCTTTCTTT.

The rearrangement uses TRBV4-1 and TRBJ1-1; 7 bases map to TRBD1. V trimming: 1 base; J trimming: 3 bases; junction bases outside the gene matches: 2. Germline-derived CDR1 and CDR2 are MGHRA and YSYEKL. The CDR3 runs 14 residues. The CDR3 bases are TGCGCCAGCAGCCAAGGAACAGGGGACACTGAAGCTTTCTTT. This encodes CASSQGTGDTEAFF.

The chain combines TRBV4-1 with TRBJ2-6, with a weak D call TRBD2 (5 bases). Germline CDR1 is MGHRA and CDR2 is YSYEKL. The ends were cut back, 5 bases at V and 0 bases at J, with 5 bases in the middle. This CDR3 region has 14 residues. The CDR3 DNA reads TGCGCCAGCAGCGCGGGCTCTGGGGCCAACGTCCTGACTTTC. Its protein product is CASSAGSGANVLTF.

The chain uses TRBV5-5 and TRBJ1-6; D is unclear. Germline V lookup: CDR1 SGHKS, CDR2 YYEKEE (reference sequence). The V end lost 0 bases, the J end lost 9 bases, and 7 bases lay between the germline ends. The CDR3 spans 13 residues. The CDR3 loop reads CASSLEGVSPLHF. The CDR3 nucleotides are TGTGCCAGCAGCTTGGAGGGAGTTTCACCCCTCCACTTT. The variable domain in full, with the rest retrieved from reference TRBV5-5 and TRBJ1-6, is DAGVTQSPTHLIKTRGQQVTLRCSPISGHKSVSWYQQVLGQGPQFIFQYYEKEERGRGNFPDRFSARQFPNYSSELNVNALLLGDSALYLCASSLEGVSPLHFGNGTRLTVT.

This clone was seen a single time. V is TRBV28 and J is TRBJ1-2; no reliable D call. Germline V gene data show CDR1 as MDHEN and CDR2 as SYDVKM. V gave up 3 bases and J gave up 4 bases, with 6 bases separating them. The CDR3 has 12 amino acids. The CDR3 loop reads CASSFPRYGYTF. CDR3 DNA sequence: TGTGCCAGCAGTTTTCCCCGCTATGGCTACACCTTC.

The chain combines TRBV28 with TRBJ1-1; D might be TRBD1 (6 bases). The CDR3 length is 15 residues. CDR1 is MDHEN, CDR2 SYDVKM, per germline. V lost 8 bases, J lost 0 bases, and 16 bases lay in between. DNA of the CDR3: TGTGCCAGCGGGTCGGGGGGCGGAATGAACACTGAAGCTTTCTTT. Protein sequence: CASGSGGGMNTEAFF.

This clone was seen a handful of times. One end of the junction varies from germline; a read error may be responsible. The chain uses TRBV28 and TRBJ2-7, with D tentatively TRBD2 (5 bases). From germline, CDR1 is MDHEN and CDR2 SYDVKM. The CDR3 covers 15 residues. The CDR3 is CASRLSEGWSYEQYF. The CDR3 DNA sequence: TGTGCCAGCAGGTTATCTGAGGGTTGGTCCTACGAGCAGTACTTC.

The chain combines TRBV9 with TRBJ2-7; 8 bases match TRBD1. The CDR3 contains 14 residues. In germline, CDR1 is SGDLS, CDR2 YYNGEE. Trimming took 5 bases from V and 7 from J; bases not matched to a gene: 11. CDR3 DNA sequence: TGTGCCAGCAGTTCGAGGACAGGGATCGCGGAGCAGTACTTC. Its protein product is CASSSRTGIAEQYF.

The rearrangement uses TRBV29-1 and TRBJ1-1, with unresolved D. Germline values: CDR1 SQVTM, CDR2 ANQGSEA. Between the trimmed V and J ends, which lost 2 bases and 5 bases, there was a span of 9 bases. This CDR3 region has 12 residues. This CDR3 is CSVEPGTTEAFF. The CDR3 bases are TGCAGCGTTGAACCGGGAACTACTGAAGCTTTCTTT.

The V call is TRBV13, the J call TRBJ2-7; 8 bases line up with TRBD1. The V and J ends lost 6 bases and 1 base, in that order; junction bases with no gene match: 5. Germline lookup yields CDR1 PRHDT and CDR2 FYEKMQ (reference sequence). This CDR3 contains 14 residues. CDR3 nucleotides: TGTGCCAGCAGACAAACAGGGGGTTCCTACGAGCAGTACTTC. Protein: CASRQTGGSYEQYF.

The V gene is TRBV27, the J gene TRBJ1-2; D unresolved. The V end was cut by 3 bases, the J end by 3 bases, with 17 bases between. The V gene's germline CDR1 is MNHEY and CDR2 SMNVEV (reference sequence). CDR3 size: 16 residues. In DNA form, the CDR3 reads TGTGCCAGCAGTTTCTACCCGGGAAGGCCTCACTATGGCTACACCTTC. This encodes CASSFYPGRPHYGYTF.

This chain links TRBV28 with TRBJ1-2; a possible D gene is TRBD1 (6 bases). V lost 5 bases and J 3 bases, leaving 10 bases between the germline ends. Per the germline V gene, CDR1 is MDHEN and CDR2 is SYDVKM. The CDR3 is made up of 13 amino acids. As DNA, the CDR3 is TGTGCCAGCAGTGTCAGGGGTTACTATGGCTACACCTTC. Translation: CASSVRGYYGYTF.

This clone occurred once. The chain recombines TRBV27 with TRBJ2-1; TRBD2 agrees at 11 bases. The germline V gene has CDR1 MNHEY and CDR2 SMNVEV (reference sequence). Losses at the gene ends were 4 bases for V and 2 bases for J; bases not matched to a gene: 7. There are 17 residues in the CDR3. CDR3 DNA: TGTGCCAGCAGTTCGCCCTGGGGACTAGCGGCCTACAATGAGCAGTTCTTC. Amino acid sequence: CASSSPWGLAAYNEQFF.

This chain connects TRBV3-1 (or the pseudogene TRBV3-2) to TRBJ1-2; D is uncertain. Germline V gene lookup returns CDR1 LGHDT and CDR2 YNNKEL (reference sequence). The CDR3 spans 14 residues. Trimming pared 0 bases from V and 4 bases from J, leaving 9 bases between. The CDR3 DNA follows: TGTGCCAGCAGCCAAGATTTGGTCAGCTATGGCTACACCTTC. Amino acid sequence: CASSQDLVSYGYTF.

CDR3 sequence (DNA): TGTGCCAGTAAGCTGAATGAAAAACTGTTTTTT. Its protein product is CASKLNEKLFF. The V call is TRBV19, the J call TRBJ1-4; D remains unclear. The CDR3 runs 11 residues. With 7 bases removed from V and 5 bases from J, the gap between germline ends came to 5 bases. Per the germline V gene, CDR1 is LNHDA and CDR2 is SQIVND (reference sequence). Using reference TRBV19 and TRBJ1-4 for the parts outside the CDR3, the full variable domain is DGGITQSPKYLFRKEGQNVTLSCEQNLNHDAMYWYRQDPGQGLRLIYYSQIVNDFQKGDIAEGYSVSREKKESFPLTVTSAQKNPTAFYLCASKLNEKLFFGSGTQLSVL.

V usage is TRBV6-4 and J usage is TRBJ2-2; possibly TRBD2 for D (5 bases). With 5 bases removed from V and 8 bases from J, the gap between germline ends came to 21 bases. CDR3 length: 16 amino acids. The germline CDR1 and CDR2 sequences are MRHNA and SNTAGT. The CDR3 nucleotides are TGTGCCAGCAGTCCGGGATTTTCCGTAAAAGCAGGGGAGCTGTTTTTT. Translating gives CASSPGFSVKAGELFF.

V gene TRBV15 combines with J gene TRBJ2-7; D remains unclear. Trimming left V 0 bases short and J 3 bases short, with 12 bases between. CDR3 size: 15 residues. Germline-derived CDR1 and CDR2 are LNHNV and YYDKDF (reference sequence). CDR3 sequence reads: CATSRDRIVIYEQYF. In DNA, the CDR3 is TGTGCCACCAGCAGAGATCGAATAGTTATCTACGAGCAGTACTTC. The whole variable domain, filled in from reference TRBV15 and TRBJ2-7, reads DAMVIQNPRYQVTQFGKPVTLSCSQTLNHNVMYWYQQKSSQAPKLLFHYYDKDFNNEADTPDNFQSRRPNTSFCFLDIRSPGLGDTAMYLCATSRDRIVIYEQYFGPGTRLTVT.

The chain has TRBV5-4 and TRBJ2-7; 7 nucleotides line up with TRBD2. The length of the CDR3 is 17 residues. Germline CDR1 and CDR2: SGHNT and YYREEE (reference sequence). V dropped 0 bases and J dropped 0; count of bases not matched to a gene: 9. The CDR3 sequence: CASSLAWSSGSSYEQYF. The CDR3 nucleotides are TGTGCCAGCAGCTTGGCCTGGAGTAGCGGGTCCTCCTACGAGCAGTACTTC.

This sequence joins TRBV28 and TRBJ1-2; TRBD1 agrees at 7 bases. V lost 6 bases and J lost 7; bases outside the gene matches: 5. The CDR3 consists of 12 residues. Germline-derived CDR1 and CDR2 are MDHEN and SYDVKM. The CDR3 DNA is TGTGCCAGCAGAGGGGGCTTACGTGGCTACACCTTC. As protein: CASRGGLRGYTF.